One and the same sample provided the 3 T cell receptor beta chains below, sequenced in a study of tumor-infiltrating lymphocytes in oesophageal squamous cell carcinoma. One entry per CDR3 protein results from TCRdb running MiXCR on the PCR reads. The table has roughly 12,000 distinct CDR3 sequences, approximately 50% seen once. The sample was normal esophageal tissue next to the tumor. The receptors come from a male donor with esophageal squamous cell carcinoma.

This clonotype was detected only once. V usage is TRBV19 and J usage is TRBJ2-1; TRBD1 aligns across 10 bases. The J call may be faulty, since TRBJ2-7 better matches the DNA end. There are 15 residues in the CDR3. Germline CDR1 is LNHDA and CDR2 is SQIVND (reference sequence). The CDR3 loop is CASSPLPGQGYEQYF. In DNA form, the CDR3 reads TGTGCCAGTAGTCCCCTCCCGGGACAGGGGTACGAGCAGTACTTC.

By share of the sample, this clonotype is large. The genes are TRBV7-8 and TRBJ2-1; D may correspond to TRBD1 or TRBD2 (5 bases each). Trimming removed 5 bases from V and 6 bases from J, with 14 bases in between. This CDR3 has 14 amino acids. Germline CDR1 reads SGHVS; CDR2 reads FQNEAQ. The CDR3 sequence is CASSLRDGVNEQFF. As DNA, the CDR3 is TGTGCCAGCAGCCTCCGGGACGGAGTCAATGAGCAGTTCTTC.

The J gene is TRBJ2-6, the V gene TRBV19; possibly TRBD1 or TRBD2 for D (5 bases each). Trimming shortened V by 8 bases and J by 2 bases, and 10 bases separated the two germline ends. Germline CDR1 and CDR2: LNHDA and SQIVND (reference sequence). This CDR3 is 14 amino acids long. Here the CDR3 reads CASAEGTGANVLTF. In nucleotides, the CDR3 is TGTGCCAGTGCTGAGGGGACTGGGGCCAACGTCCTGACTTTC.